This entry describes one T cell receptor beta chain. Using a J-beta primer mix together with a sample-barcoded 5' primer, a second PCR was run for about 7 to 12 cycles. MiXCR was run by TCRdb on the 5' RACE reads, yielding one entry per CDR3 protein. The sample has some 940,000 distinct CDR3 sequences; under 35% are singletons. The sample comes from a study of blood T cells in healthy people across ages. CDR1 LGHNA and CDR2 YSLEER come from the germline V gene. This CDR3 has 15 amino acids. The J segment lost 2 bases and the V segment lost 1 base, leaving 5 bases of the junction unmatched. Healthy Caucasian individuals from Russia aged 6 to 90 were enrolled as donors. The data were also submitted as part of a second study, on T cells of mothers and their children. From that report: The donor cohort consisted of three healthy Caucasian mothers and their six children.

This chain connects TRBV4-3 to TRBJ2-7; 7 nucleotides align to TRBD2. The receptor comes from a woman between 40 and 50 years old in good health. Source material: blood. In DNA form, the CDR3 reads TGCGCCAGCAGCCAAGGACGTGGGAGGGCCTACGAGCAGTACTTC. It is translated as CASSQGRGRAYEQYF.